This T cell receptor (beta chain) was captured in a study of metastatic and nonmetastatic thyroid tumors (dated by TCRdb to about 2020). Study-wide context: The researchers compared repertoires between peripheral blood samples and tumor or nodule tissue samples from patients with malignant or benign thyroid disease. What the work shows at the level of the full study, not this receptor alone: In both blood and tumor samples, malignant tumors were reported to have significantly higher TCR beta diversity than benign nodules.

No patient had received any treatment before thyroid surgery. Using T-cell receptor beta sequencing, the researchers looked back retrospectively at clinical samples from patients, gathered between about 2011 and 2019. Receptor amplification or capture employed PCR. TCRdb names Illumina HiSeq 4000 as the instrument used. High-throughput sequencing was used to profile the TCR beta-chain CDR3 region of each patient. Per the source publication's procedure: Drawing on CDR3 differences between clinicopathological groups, the researchers built a classifier meant to tell apart patients with distant-metastatic papillary thyroid cancer. The Shannon index was used to assess repertoire diversity, and the Morisita-Horn index was used to assess tumor-blood repertoire similarity. TCRdb applied fastp at Q25 and MiXCR to the public reads, then kept only in-frame beta chains. TCRdb's processing, not the study's, gives the V and J calls here. In this sample the table shows 25,000 to 30,000 clones, about 16% of which occur a single time. The top ten clones comprise more than 15% of the sample.

V is pared back by 4 bases and J by 5 bases, with 23 bases lying between the germline termini. The germline V gene encodes CDR1 SNHLY and CDR2 FYNNEI. The CDR3 measures 17 amino acids from cysteine to phenylalanine. The kept DNA is CDR3 alone, 51 bases in frame from the first base. In its sample, this clone was seen many times. Its antigen remains undetermined. The sample holds no much larger clone one base away, and base qualities are not on file. Sample: blood. The TCR sequence derives from a male donor with papillary thyroid cancer or a benign thyroid nodule (not recorded which). Some clones in this sample may be carry-over from other donors' samples. The chain is made from TRBV2 and TRBJ1-2; perhaps TRBD1 is the D gene, with 5 bases matching. CDR3 loop: CASSARSLVRELYGYTF. The DNA is as follows: TGTGCCAGCAGTGCGCGAAGTCTGGTCAGGGAATTATATGGCTACACCTTC.